This note documents a single TCR beta chain sequence. Antigen: not known. The study's library attached unique molecular identifiers to single cDNA molecules. TCRdb ran MiXCR on the reads and lists one entry per CDR3 protein. This table has over 500 distinct CDR3 sequences, about two thirds appearing once. CDR3 length: 14 amino acids. V shed 5 bases and J shed 1 base, with 15 bases lying between them. Germline V lookup: CDR1 DFQATT, CDR2 SNEGSKA (reference sequence). This specimen belongs to a study of human T cells and chemical hapten exposure. Study in general: Alopecia areata, totalis or universalis affected patients who were mostly female. Study-wide results and caveats: Significantly greater numbers of large CDR3 similarity clusters came from expanded TCRs than from controls. Alopecia in the donors means their immune response may deviate from healthy people's.

The treatment was: therapeutic diphenylcyclopropenone sensitization with weekly scalp DPC. This sample comprised whole blood, obtained before DPC sensitization or 2, 6, or about 24 weeks after (not recorded which). The TCR comes from an adult with alopecia areata. Some clones in this sample may be carry-over from other donors' samples. This table probably holds off-target reads from a library built for another chain. This chain joins TRBV20-1 and TRBJ2-7; D is perhaps TRBD2 (5 bases). The CDR3 region is CSAPPDWESYEQYF. CDR3 DNA sequence: TGCAGTGCTCCGCCGGACTGGGAGTCCTACGAGCAGTACTTC.